This T cell receptor beta chain appears in the sequencing data of a study of CD8+CD57+ T cells in acquired aplastic anemia. Looking at the study overall: The average for DNA from sorted CD4+ and CD8+ cells was 3 to 4 ug. Researchers reported that healthy donors averaged about 11 million reads for CD4+ cells.

Details on this clonotype: Its antigen is not known. Relative to the germline gene, one junction end is altered; a read error may explain this.

CDR1 is SNHLY and CDR2 is FYNNEI in the germline V gene. The CDR3 has 14 residues. General study points: Found in both controls and patients were around 29 CD8+ CDR3 sequences. Patients and healthy controls showed no significant CD8+ Simpson's diversity difference.

It was genomic DNA that served as the template for profiling TCR beta VDJ and CDR3. TCRdb analysed the reads with MiXCR anew, one entry per CDR3 protein. The sample records about 420,000 distinct CDR3 sequences, just under 70% being singletons. The chain is built from TRBV2 and TRBJ2-3; D unclear. The receptor's source is a human donor in good health, serving as a control. Material: sorted CD4+, CD8+, or CD8+CD57+ T cells (not recorded which) from PBMCs. The CDR3 DNA reads TGTGCCAGCAGTGTTTACACTATGTACCATACCCAGTATTTT. Translation: CASSVYTMYHTQYF.